This T cell receptor beta chain stems from a study of T cells in localized non-small cell lung cancer. The CDR3 contains 15 residues. V lost 4 bases, J lost 0 bases, and 12 bases lay in between. Germline assignment: CDR1 MNHEY and CDR2 SMNVEV (reference sequence). TCRdb's copy holds only in-frame clones and misses some; the assay was immunoSEQ multiplex PCR. The sample lists 30,000 or so clones, approximately 90% occurring once. This clone was picked up a small number of times. The starting material was peripheral blood, obtained before any cancer treatment. The sequence was collected from a woman between 40 and 69 years old with stage I lung adenocarcinoma. The rearrangement joins TRBV27 to TRBJ1-1; D is unclear. CDR3 loop: CASSYTQTLNTEAFF. DNA of the CDR3: TGTGCCAGCAGTTACACCCAGACCTTGAACACTGAAGCTTTCTTT.